This TCR beta chain was found in a study of cytomegalovirus exposure and HLA in healthy donors. The PCR contained 60 Vbeta and 13 Jbeta primers. Assay used: immunoSEQ multiplex PCR; TCRdb lists only in-frame clones, some missing. The sample has around 180,000 clones, about 85% seen once; the top ten hold 1.6%. The junction had 6 bases not matched to a gene; V was cut back by 5 bases and J by 3 bases. This CDR3 has 14 amino acids. Germline V gene data show CDR1 as SGHAT and CDR2 as FQNNGV. The receptor comes from a woman between 45 and 60 years old in good health and CMV-seronegative. The chain has TRBV11-2 and TRBJ2-5; 7 bases agree with TRBD1. What was sequenced was PBMCs. Here the CDR3 reads CASSEGQTKETQYF. The CDR3, as DNA: TGTGCCAGCAGCGAGGGACAGACTAAAGAGACCCAGTACTTC.